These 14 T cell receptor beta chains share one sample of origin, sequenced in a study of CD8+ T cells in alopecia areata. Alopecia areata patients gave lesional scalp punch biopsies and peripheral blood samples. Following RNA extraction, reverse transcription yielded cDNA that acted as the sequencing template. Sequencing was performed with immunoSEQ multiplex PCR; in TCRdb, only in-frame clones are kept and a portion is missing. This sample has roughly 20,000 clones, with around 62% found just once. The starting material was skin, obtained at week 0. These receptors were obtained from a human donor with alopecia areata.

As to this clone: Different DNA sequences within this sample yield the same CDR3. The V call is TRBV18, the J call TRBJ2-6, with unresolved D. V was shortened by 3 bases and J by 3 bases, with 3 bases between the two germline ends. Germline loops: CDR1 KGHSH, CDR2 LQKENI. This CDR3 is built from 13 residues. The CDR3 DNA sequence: TGTGCCAGCTCACCGGGTGGGGCCAACGTCCTGACTTTC. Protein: CASSPGGANVLTF.

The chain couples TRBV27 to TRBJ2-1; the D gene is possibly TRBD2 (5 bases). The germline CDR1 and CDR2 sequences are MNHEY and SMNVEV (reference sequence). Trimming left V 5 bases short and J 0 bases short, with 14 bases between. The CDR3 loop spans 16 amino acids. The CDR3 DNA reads TGTGCCAGCAGTACCCTAATAGGGAGCTCCTACAATGAGCAGTTCTTC. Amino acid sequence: CASSTLIGSSYNEQFF.

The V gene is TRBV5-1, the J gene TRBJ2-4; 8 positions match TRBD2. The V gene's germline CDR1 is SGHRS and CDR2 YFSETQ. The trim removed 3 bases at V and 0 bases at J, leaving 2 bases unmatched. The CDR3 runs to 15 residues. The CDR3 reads CASSSTSGAKNIQYF. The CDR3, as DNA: TGCGCCAGCAGCTCCACTAGCGGAGCCAAAAACATTCAGTACTTC.

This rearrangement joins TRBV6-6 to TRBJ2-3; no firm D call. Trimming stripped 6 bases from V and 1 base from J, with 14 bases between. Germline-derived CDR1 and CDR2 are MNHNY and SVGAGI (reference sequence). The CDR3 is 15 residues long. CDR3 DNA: TGTGCCAGCAGAAAACAAGGATATGGCACAGATACGCAGTATTTT. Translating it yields CASRKQGYGTDTQYF.

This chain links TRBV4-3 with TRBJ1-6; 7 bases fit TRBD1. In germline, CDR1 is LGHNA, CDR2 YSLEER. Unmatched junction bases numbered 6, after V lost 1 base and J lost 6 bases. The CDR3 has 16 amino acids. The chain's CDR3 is CASSQGQGGSNSPLHF. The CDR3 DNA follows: TGCGCCAGCAGCCAAGGACAGGGAGGGTCTAATTCACCCCTCCACTTT.

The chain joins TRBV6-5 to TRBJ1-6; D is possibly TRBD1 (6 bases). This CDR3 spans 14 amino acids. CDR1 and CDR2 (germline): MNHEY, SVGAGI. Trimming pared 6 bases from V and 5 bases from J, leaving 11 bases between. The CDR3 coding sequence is TGTGCCAGCAGGCAACCAGGGGATAATTCACCCCTCCACTTT. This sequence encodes CASRQPGDNSPLHF.

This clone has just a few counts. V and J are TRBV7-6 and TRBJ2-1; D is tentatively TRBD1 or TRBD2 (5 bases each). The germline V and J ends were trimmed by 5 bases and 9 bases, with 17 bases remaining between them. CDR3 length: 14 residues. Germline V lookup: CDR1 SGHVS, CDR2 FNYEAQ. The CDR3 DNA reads TGTGCCAGCAGCCGACGGGACGGGCAGGGTGAGCAGTTCTTC. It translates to CASSRRDGQGEQFF. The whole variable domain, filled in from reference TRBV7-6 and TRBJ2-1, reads GAGVSQSPRYKVTKRGQDVALRCDPISGHVSLYWYRQALGQGPEFLTYFNYEAQQDKSGLPNDRFSAERPEGSISTLTIQRTEQRDSAMYRCASSRRDGQGEQFFGPGTRLTVL.

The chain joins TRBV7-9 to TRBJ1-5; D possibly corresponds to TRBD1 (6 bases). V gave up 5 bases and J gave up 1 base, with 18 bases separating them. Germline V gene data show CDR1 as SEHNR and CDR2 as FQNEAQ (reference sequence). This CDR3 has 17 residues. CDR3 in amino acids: CASSQVLGQGSNQPQHF. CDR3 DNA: TGTGCCAGCAGCCAAGTGCTAGGCCAGGGGAGCAATCAGCCCCAGCATTTT. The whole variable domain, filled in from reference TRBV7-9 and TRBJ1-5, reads DTGVSQNPRHKITKRGQNVTFRCDPISEHNRLYWYRQTLGQGPEFLTYFQNEAQLEKSRLLSDRFSAERPKGSFSTLEIQRTEQGDSAMYLCASSQVLGQGSNQPQHFGDGTRLSIL.

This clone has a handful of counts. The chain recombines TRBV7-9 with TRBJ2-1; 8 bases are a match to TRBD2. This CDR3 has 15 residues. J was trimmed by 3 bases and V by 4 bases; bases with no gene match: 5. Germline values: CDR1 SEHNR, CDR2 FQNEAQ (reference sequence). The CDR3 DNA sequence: TGTGCCAGCAGCTCTGTAGCGGGGCGCTACAATGAGCAGTTCTTC. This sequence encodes CASSSVAGRYNEQFF.

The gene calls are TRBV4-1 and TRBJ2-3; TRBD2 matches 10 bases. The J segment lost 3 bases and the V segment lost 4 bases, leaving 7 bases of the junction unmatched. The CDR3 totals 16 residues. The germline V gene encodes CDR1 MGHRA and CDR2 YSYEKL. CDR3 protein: CASSPTRAGGTDTQYF. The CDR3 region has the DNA TGCGCCAGCAGCCCCACGAGAGCGGGGGGGACAGATACGCAGTATTTT.

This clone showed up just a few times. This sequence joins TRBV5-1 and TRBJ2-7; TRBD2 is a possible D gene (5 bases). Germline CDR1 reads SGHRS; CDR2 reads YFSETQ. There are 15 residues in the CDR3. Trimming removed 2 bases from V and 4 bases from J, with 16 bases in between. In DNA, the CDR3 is TGCGCCAGCAGCTTCTCCTTCGAGGGCGTTTACGAGCAGTACTTC. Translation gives CASSFSFEGVYEQYF.

The CDR3 reads CASSLVRGATDTQYF. Written as DNA, the CDR3 is TGTGCCAGCAGTTTAGTGCGGGGGGCCACAGATACGCAGTATTTT. J is TRBJ2-3 and V is TRBV27, with 8 bases that match TRBD2. The CDR3 length is 15 residues. CDR1 and CDR2 from the germline V gene are MNHEY and SMNVEV (reference sequence). The ends lost 2 bases at V and 2 bases at J; junction bases unmatched: 3.

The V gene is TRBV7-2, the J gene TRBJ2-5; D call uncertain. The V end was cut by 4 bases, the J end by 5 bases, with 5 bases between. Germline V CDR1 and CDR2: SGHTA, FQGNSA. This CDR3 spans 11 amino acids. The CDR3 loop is CASSSGETQYF. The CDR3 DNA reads TGTGCCAGCAGCTCTGGGGAGACCCAGTACTTC.

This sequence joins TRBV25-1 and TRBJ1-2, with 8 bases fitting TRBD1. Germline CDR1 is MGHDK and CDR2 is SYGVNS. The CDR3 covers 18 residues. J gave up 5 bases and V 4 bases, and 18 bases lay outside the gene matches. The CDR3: CASSGMFPGQGRRYGYTF. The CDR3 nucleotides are TGTGCCAGCAGTGGAATGTTCCCCGGACAGGGCAGGAGGTATGGCTACACCTTC.